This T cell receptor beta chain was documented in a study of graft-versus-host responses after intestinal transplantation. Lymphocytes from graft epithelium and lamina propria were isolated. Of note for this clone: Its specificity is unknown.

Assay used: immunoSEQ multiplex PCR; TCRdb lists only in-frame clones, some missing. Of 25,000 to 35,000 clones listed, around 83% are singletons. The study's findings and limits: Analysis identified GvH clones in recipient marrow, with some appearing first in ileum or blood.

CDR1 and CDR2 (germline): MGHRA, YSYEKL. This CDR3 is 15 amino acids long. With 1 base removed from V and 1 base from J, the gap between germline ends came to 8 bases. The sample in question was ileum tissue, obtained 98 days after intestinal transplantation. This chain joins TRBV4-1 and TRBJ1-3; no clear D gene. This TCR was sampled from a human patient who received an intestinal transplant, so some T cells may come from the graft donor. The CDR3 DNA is TGCGCCAGCAGCCAAGTCGTCACGTCTGGAAACACCATATATTTT. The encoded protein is CASSQVVTSGNTIYF.